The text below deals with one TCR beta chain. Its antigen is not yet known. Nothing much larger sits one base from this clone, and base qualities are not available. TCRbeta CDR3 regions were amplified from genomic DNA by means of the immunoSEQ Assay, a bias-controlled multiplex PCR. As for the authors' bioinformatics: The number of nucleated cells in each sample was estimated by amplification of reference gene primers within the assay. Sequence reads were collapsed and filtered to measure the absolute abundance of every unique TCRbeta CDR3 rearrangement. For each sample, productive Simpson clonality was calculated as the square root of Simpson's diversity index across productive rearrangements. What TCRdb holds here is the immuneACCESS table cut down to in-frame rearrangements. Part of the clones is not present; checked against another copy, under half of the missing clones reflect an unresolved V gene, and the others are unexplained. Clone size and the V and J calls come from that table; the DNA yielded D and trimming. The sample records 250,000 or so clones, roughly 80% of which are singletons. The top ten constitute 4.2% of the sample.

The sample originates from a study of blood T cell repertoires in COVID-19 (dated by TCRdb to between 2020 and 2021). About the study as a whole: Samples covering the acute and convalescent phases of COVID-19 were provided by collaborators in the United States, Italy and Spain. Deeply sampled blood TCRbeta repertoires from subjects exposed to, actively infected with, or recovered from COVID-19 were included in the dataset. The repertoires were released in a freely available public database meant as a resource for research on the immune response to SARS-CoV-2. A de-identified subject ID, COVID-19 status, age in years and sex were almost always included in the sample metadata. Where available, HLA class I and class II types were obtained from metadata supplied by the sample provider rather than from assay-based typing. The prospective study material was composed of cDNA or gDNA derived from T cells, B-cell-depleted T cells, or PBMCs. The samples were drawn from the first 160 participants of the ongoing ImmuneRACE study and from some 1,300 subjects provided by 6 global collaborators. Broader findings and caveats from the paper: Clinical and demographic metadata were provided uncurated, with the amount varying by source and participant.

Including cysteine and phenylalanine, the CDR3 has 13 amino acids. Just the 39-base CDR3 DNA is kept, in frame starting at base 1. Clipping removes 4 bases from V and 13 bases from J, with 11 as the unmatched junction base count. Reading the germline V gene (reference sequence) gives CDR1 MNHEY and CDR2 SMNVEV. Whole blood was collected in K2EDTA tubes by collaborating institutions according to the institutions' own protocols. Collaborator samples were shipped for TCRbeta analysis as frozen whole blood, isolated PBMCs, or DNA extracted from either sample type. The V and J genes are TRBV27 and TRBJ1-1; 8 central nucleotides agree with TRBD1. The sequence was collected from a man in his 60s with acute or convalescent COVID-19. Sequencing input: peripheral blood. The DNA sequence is TGTGCCAGCAGTTACTCGGAGGACAGGGAGCGTTTCTTT. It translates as CASSYSEDRERFF.